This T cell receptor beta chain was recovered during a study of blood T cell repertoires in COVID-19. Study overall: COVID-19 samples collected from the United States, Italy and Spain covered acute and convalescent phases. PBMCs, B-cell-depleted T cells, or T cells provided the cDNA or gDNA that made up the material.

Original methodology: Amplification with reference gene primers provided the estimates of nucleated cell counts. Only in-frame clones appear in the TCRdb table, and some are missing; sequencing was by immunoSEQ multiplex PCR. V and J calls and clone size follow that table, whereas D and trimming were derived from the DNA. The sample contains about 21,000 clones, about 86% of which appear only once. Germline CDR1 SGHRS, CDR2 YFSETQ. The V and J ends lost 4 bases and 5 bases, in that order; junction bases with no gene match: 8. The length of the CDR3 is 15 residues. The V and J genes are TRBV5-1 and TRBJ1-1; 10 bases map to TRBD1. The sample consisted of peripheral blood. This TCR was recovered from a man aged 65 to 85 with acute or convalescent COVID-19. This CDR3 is CASSMGQGWATEAFF. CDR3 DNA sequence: TGCGCCAGCAGCATGGGACAGGGGTGGGCAACTGAAGCTTTCTTT.